These 21 T cell receptor beta chains came from one sample sequenced in a study of spatial heterogeneity in lung cancer. Time point noted: sample taken at primary tumor resection. Each CDR3 protein is one row after TCRdb ran MiXCR on the 5' RACE reads. Among 85,000 to 100,000 distinct CDR3 sequences listed, 12% were seen once. The source material was PBMCs, sampled at surgery. These receptors were obtained from a male donor with early-stage non-small cell lung cancer.

This clonotype was seen only a few times. V usage is TRBV18 and J usage is TRBJ1-1; D gene unclear. V shed 5 bases and J shed 3 bases, with 7 bases lying between them. The CDR3 has 12 amino acids. From germline, CDR1 is KGHSH and CDR2 LQKENI. The CDR3 here is CASSTRHTEAFF. The CDR3 DNA is TGTGCCAGCTCAACCCGCCACACTGAAGCTTTCTTT.

The chain is built from TRBV7-3 and TRBJ2-6; D is uncertain. This CDR3 is built from 16 residues. CDR1 and CDR2 (germline): SGHTA, FQGTGA. Trimming cost V 2 bases and J 0 bases, with 8 bases left between them. CDR3 residues: CASSLSQSSGANVLTF. CDR3 sequence (DNA): TGTGCCAGCAGCTTATCTCAGAGCTCTGGGGCCAACGTCCTGACTTTC.

This clonotype has only a few counts. CDR3 residues: CASSPRLGVSDTQYF. DNA of the CDR3: TGTGCCAGCAGCCCCAGACTAGGTGTCTCCGATACGCAGTATTTT. This chain joins TRBV7-3 and TRBJ2-3, with TRBD2 as a possible D gene (6 bases). This CDR3 contains 15 residues. Between the trimmed V and J ends, which lost 5 bases and 6 bases, there was a span of 18 bases. Germline values: CDR1 SGHTA, CDR2 FQGTGA.

This clonotype has a handful of counts. This chain links TRBV29-1 with TRBJ1-1; D gene unclear. Between the trimmed V and J ends, which lost 4 bases and 5 bases, there was a span of 14 bases. This CDR3 is built from 13 residues. From germline, CDR1 is SQVTM and CDR2 ANQGSEA. In DNA, the CDR3 is TGCAGCGTTGTTGCTATGATTGGGACTGAAGCTTTCTTT. Its translation: CSVVAMIGTEAFF.

The chain employs TRBV10-3 and TRBJ1-1; maybe TRBD1 (5 bases). The CDR3 extends over 13 amino acids. Per the germline V gene, CDR1 is ENHRY and CDR2 is SYGVKD. Trimming took off 7 bases at V and 6 bases at J, with 15 bases between the two ends. The CDR3 loop is CAIKHQGDSEAFF. The CDR3 nucleotides are TGTGCCATCAAGCATCAGGGAGACTCTGAAGCTTTCTTT.

The V gene is TRBV6-2 or TRBV6-3, the J gene TRBJ2-3, with D maybe TRBD2 (6 bases). V was shortened by 6 bases and J by 3 bases, with 16 bases between the two germline ends. CDR1 is MNHEY, CDR2 SVGEGT, per germline. CDR3 length: 15 amino acids. The CDR3 sequence is CASSLLAPGTDTQYF. CDR3 in DNA: TGTGCCAGCAGCTTACTAGCCCCGGGGACAGATACGCAGTATTTT.

This clonotype was picked up many times. The chain joins TRBV27 to TRBJ1-4; D is perhaps TRBD1 (6 bases). The CDR3 is 14 amino acids. Trimming cost V 7 bases and J 5 bases, with 14 bases left between them. From germline, CDR1 is MNHEY and CDR2 SMNVEV (reference sequence). The CDR3 is CASMSYRENEKLFF. CDR3 DNA sequence: TGTGCCAGCATGAGTTACAGGGAAAATGAAAAACTGTTTTTT.

This clonotype showed up many times. The chain has TRBV5-1 and TRBJ2-1; possible D gene TRBD2, 6 bases. Per the germline V gene, CDR1 is SGHRS and CDR2 is YFSETQ. V dropped 4 bases and J dropped 7 bases, with 18 bases sitting between them. CDR3 length equals 15 residues. CDR3 nucleotides: TGCGCCAGCAGCGTCGAGGCTAGCGAATGGAATGAGCAGTTCTTC. This codes for CASSVEASEWNEQFF.

This clonotype has a handful of counts. The gene calls are TRBV28 and TRBJ2-6, with 7 nucleotides matching TRBD2. This CDR3 is built from 17 residues. V lost 2 bases, J lost 0 bases, and 4 bases stayed unmatched. From germline, CDR1 is MDHEN and CDR2 SYDVKM. The CDR3 nucleotides read TGTGCCAGCAGTTTAATTGGCGGGAGCTCTGGGGCCAACGTCCTGACTTTC. Its translation is CASSLIGGSSGANVLTF.

This sequence joins TRBV7-3 and TRBJ2-3; 13 nucleotides align to TRBD2. V dropped 5 bases and J dropped 7; count of bases not matched to a gene: 9. From germline, CDR1 is SGHTA and CDR2 FQGTGA. CDR3 length: 16 amino acids. The CDR3 here is CASSPLLAGGINTQYF. The CDR3 DNA reads TGTGCCAGCAGCCCGCTACTAGCGGGGGGGATAAATACGCAGTATTTT.

The chain combines TRBV6-5 with TRBJ2-7, with 7 bases matching TRBD1. V dropped 2 bases and J dropped 7; count of bases not matched to a gene: 17. The germline gives CDR1 MNHEY, CDR2 SVGAGI. This CDR3 spans 17 amino acids. The CDR3 region has the DNA TGTGCCAGCAGTTACCTCTGGACAGGACCGCTTGGGAGAGAGCAGTACTTC. It specifies CASSYLWTGPLGREQYF.

The chain links TRBV19 to TRBJ2-7, with 10 bases identical to TRBD1. Germline V gene lookup returns CDR1 LNHDA and CDR2 SQIVND (reference sequence). With V trimmed by 6 bases and J by 3 bases, 5 bases remained unmatched. The length of the CDR3 is 14 residues. CDR3 sequence (DNA): TGTGCCAGTAGACCGGGACAGGGGTTCTACGAGCAGTACTTC. Translated, it gives CASRPGQGFYEQYF.

In this sample, this clonotype turned up many times. The gene calls are TRBV4-3 and TRBJ1-1; D is perhaps TRBD1 (6 bases). V was pared by 3 bases and J by 3 bases, with 14 bases between. Germline V gene lookup returns CDR1 LGHNA and CDR2 YSLEER. The CDR3 spans 15 residues. The CDR3 coding sequence is TGCGCCAGCAGCCAGAAGCTGGGGGCAGACACTGAAGCTTTCTTT. This gives the protein CASSQKLGADTEAFF.

The rearrangement joins TRBV20-1 to TRBJ2-1, with 7 bases identical to TRBD2. CDR1 is DFQATT and CDR2 is SNEGSKA in the germline V gene (reference sequence). The junction had 7 bases not matched to a gene; V was cut back by 1 base and J by 7 bases. The CDR3 totals 14 residues. This CDR3 reads CSARAPLALNEQFF. CDR3 nucleotide sequence: TGCAGTGCTAGAGCCCCACTAGCGCTTAATGAGCAGTTCTTC.

This clonotype came up many times. The V gene is TRBV10-3, the J gene TRBJ2-3; tentatively, D is TRBD2 (5 bases). CDR1 and CDR2 (germline): ENHRY, SYGVKD. The CDR3 extends over 17 amino acids. Trimming shortened V by 4 bases and J by 1 base, and 18 bases separated the two germline ends. The CDR3 protein is CAISALLTTIRTDTQYF. The CDR3 DNA follows: TGTGCCATCAGTGCTCTCTTAACGACTATTCGCACAGATACGCAGTATTTT.

V is TRBV7-2 and J is TRBJ2-7; D not certain. Looked up from germline, CDR1 is SGHTA and CDR2 is FQGNSA. The CDR3 totals 16 residues. V dropped 5 bases and J dropped 6 bases, with 23 bases sitting between them. CDR3 in DNA: TGTGCCAGCAGCCTACCCCCAGGACCCGCGGCGTTCGAGCAGTACTTC. This translates into CASSLPPGPAAFEQYF.

The sample holds a few counts of this clonotype. The chain couples TRBV6-2 or TRBV6-3 to TRBJ2-3, with D possibly being TRBD1 (6 bases). CDR1 MNHEY and CDR2 SVGEGT come from the germline V gene. This CDR3 spans 15 amino acids. With 6 bases removed from V and 0 bases from J, the gap between germline ends came to 13 bases. CDR3 nucleotide sequence: TGTGCCAGCAGAGGGCAGGGGTCTAGCACAGATACGCAGTATTTT. Its protein product is CASRGQGSSTDTQYF.

V gene TRBV6-2 or TRBV6-3 combines with J gene TRBJ2-7; 10 positions match TRBD2. There are 15 residues in the CDR3. Germline V gene lookup returns CDR1 MNHEY and CDR2 SVGEGT. After removal of 6 bases from V and 7 bases from J, the junction contained 12 bases not matched to a gene. The DNA of the CDR3 is TGTGCCAGCAGGACCCTAGCGGGAGACAGAGGGGAGCAGTACTTC. Translating it yields CASRTLAGDRGEQYF.

Only a few counts were recorded for this clonotype. The chain carries TRBV12-3 or TRBV12-4 and TRBJ2-1; the D gene is possibly TRBD2 (5 bases). CDR3 length equals 14 residues. V lost 2 bases to trimming and J lost 10 bases, with 15 bases between them. The CDR3 spells CASSLSSGEKEQFF. CDR3 in DNA: TGTGCCAGCAGTTTAAGTTCCGGGGAGAAGGAGCAGTTCTTC.

This chain connects TRBV7-2 to TRBJ2-3, with 8 bases fitting TRBD2. V dropped 3 bases and J dropped 3; count of bases not matched to a gene: 8. The length of the CDR3 is 16 residues. Germline V lookup: CDR1 SGHTA, CDR2 FQGNSA. CDR3 nucleotide sequence: TGTGCCAGCAGCTTTCCCCGGACTAGCTGGACAGATACGCAGTATTTT. Residues: CASSFPRTSWTDTQYF.

This clonotype occurred a few times. This chain joins TRBV2 and TRBJ2-1; TRBD2 aligns across 10 bases. After removal of 8 bases from V and 0 bases from J, the junction contained 13 bases not matched to a gene. Germline lookup yields CDR1 SNHLY and CDR2 FYNNEI. CDR3 length: 18 residues. The CDR3 DNA reads TGTGCCAGCGGCGAGGGTAGCGGGGGGCCCAGCTCCTACAATGAGCAGTTCTTC. This encodes CASGEGSGGPSSYNEQFF.